A selection of T cell receptor beta chains follows, all from one sample in a study of T cell changes during pregnancy in multiple sclerosis. Data came from immunoSEQ multiplex PCR; TCRdb stores just in-frame clones and leaves some out. The table records more than 65,000 clones, approximately 89% of them present only once. Sample: peripheral blood, taken in the first trimester of pregnancy. The receptors were sampled from a female donor with multiple sclerosis, enrolled in a pregnancy study. Each CDR3 is given with its conserved first and last residue. A D gene is named only where the DNA matches it firmly. Only part of the rows carry a size: once, few, many, or a class if the clone is expanded.

CDR3aa: CASSLDQGYYGYTF
CDR3nt: TGCGCCAGCAGCTTGGACCAGGGATACTATGGCTACACCTTC
d_gene: -
v_gene: TRBV5-1
abundance: -
j_gene: TRBJ1-2

CDR3aa: CASIERRGEFF
CDR3nt: TGTGCCAGCATCGAACGGCGGGGAGAGTTCTTC
d_gene: -
v_gene: TRBV9
abundance: -
j_gene: TRBJ2-1

CDR3aa: CASSLAGPGNEQFF
CDR3nt: TGCGCCAGCAGCTTGGCGGGTCCGGGTAATGAGCAGTTCTTC
d_gene: -
v_gene: TRBV5-1
abundance: -
j_gene: TRBJ2-1

CDR3aa: CASSLDSFFRTPLDGYTF
CDR3nt: TGTGCCAGCAGCTTGGACAGCTTTTTCCGAACTCCTTTGGATGGCTACACCTTC
d_gene: -
v_gene: TRBV5-4
abundance: -
j_gene: TRBJ1-2

CDR3aa: CASSTPWGEDSYNEQFF
CDR3nt: TGTGCCAGTAGTACCCCCTGGGGGGAGGACTCCTACAATGAGCAGTTCTTC
d_gene: -
v_gene: TRBV19
abundance: -
j_gene: TRBJ2-1

CDR3aa: CATKEGGGETQYF
CDR3nt: TGTGCCACTAAAGAAGGGGGCGGCGAGACCCAGTACTTC
d_gene: TRBD1
v_gene: TRBV15
abundance: -
j_gene: TRBJ2-5

CDR3aa: CSVGSSGIPYEQYF
CDR3nt: TGCAGCGTTGGCTCTAGCGGGATCCCCTACGAGCAGTACTTC
d_gene: TRBD2
v_gene: TRBV29-1
abundance: -
j_gene: TRBJ2-7

CDR3aa: CASRGTSGGHEQFF
CDR3nt: TGTGCCAGCAGAGGCACTAGCGGGGGTCATGAGCAGTTCTTC
d_gene: TRBD2
v_gene: TRBV9
abundance: -
j_gene: TRBJ2-1

CDR3aa: CASSDRQDSGNTIYF
CDR3nt: TGTGCCAGCAGTGACCGACAGGACTCTGGAAACACCATATATTTT
d_gene: -
v_gene: TRBV6-1
abundance: -
j_gene: TRBJ1-3

CDR3aa: CASTKGGDEETQYF
CDR3nt: TGTGCCAGCACCAAAGGGGGAGATGAGGAGACCCAGTACTTC
d_gene: -
v_gene: TRBV2
abundance: -
j_gene: TRBJ2-5

CDR3aa: CASSVDYYEQYF
CDR3nt: TGTGCTAGCAGCGTGGACTACTACGAGCAGTACTTC
d_gene: -
v_gene: TRBV7-7
abundance: -
j_gene: TRBJ2-7

CDR3aa: CAIRDSGAYEQYF
CDR3nt: TGTGCCATCAGGGACAGTGGAGCCTACGAGCAGTACTTC
d_gene: -
v_gene: TRBV10-3
abundance: once
j_gene: TRBJ2-7

CDR3aa: CASSGTDLNTGELFF
CDR3nt: TGTGCCAGTAGTGGGACAGACCTTAACACCGGGGAGCTGTTTTTT
d_gene: TRBD1
v_gene: TRBV19
abundance: -
j_gene: TRBJ2-2

CDR3aa: CASSTRGSNQPQHF
CDR3nt: TGTGCCAGTAGTACCAGGGGGAGCAATCAGCCCCAGCATTTT
d_gene: TRBD1
v_gene: TRBV19
abundance: -
j_gene: TRBJ1-5

CDR3aa: CASSASGQHFTEAFF
CDR3nt: TGTGCCAGCAGCGCGTCAGGACAGCACTTCACTGAAGCTTTCTTT
d_gene: -
v_gene: TRBV9
abundance: few
j_gene: TRBJ1-1

CDR3aa: CASSSSPVVFQYF
CDR3nt: TGTGCCAGCAGTTCTTCTCCCGTTGTATTCCAGTACTTC
d_gene: -
v_gene: TRBV27
abundance: -
j_gene: TRBJ2-5

CDR3aa: CASSLAASGTGGDTQYF
CDR3nt: TGTGCCAGCAGCTTAGCGGCTAGCGGGACCGGGGGGGATACGCAGTATTTT
d_gene: TRBD2
v_gene: TRBV7-6
abundance: -
j_gene: TRBJ2-3

CDR3aa: CASSPLAGGNFYNEQFF
CDR3nt: TGTGCCAGCAGCCCCCTAGCGGGAGGGAACTTCTACAATGAGCAGTTCTTC
d_gene: TRBD2
v_gene: TRBV5-4
abundance: once
j_gene: TRBJ2-1

CDR3aa: CASSILPRQGHNEQFF
CDR3nt: TGTGCCAGTAGTATATTGCCCAGACAGGGCCACAATGAGCAGTTCTTC
d_gene: TRBD1
v_gene: TRBV19
abundance: -
j_gene: TRBJ2-1

CDR3aa: CAISGDRDSNEQFF
CDR3nt: TGTGCCATCAGTGGGGACCGGGACAGCAATGAGCAGTTCTTC
d_gene: TRBD1
v_gene: TRBV10-3
abundance: -
j_gene: TRBJ2-1

CDR3aa: CASSIPSENTGELFF
CDR3nt: TGTGCCAGTAGTATCCCTAGCGAGAACACCGGGGAGCTGTTTTTT
d_gene: -
v_gene: TRBV19
abundance: -
j_gene: TRBJ2-2

CDR3aa: CASSLGAARTPRVDTQYF
CDR3nt: TGCGCCAGCAGCTTGGGGGCAGCGAGGACACCTCGGGTAGATACGCAGTATTTT
d_gene: -
v_gene: TRBV5-1
abundance: -
j_gene: TRBJ2-3

CDR3aa: CASSDRGGAYSHEQFF
CDR3nt: TGTGCCAGCAGTGATCGCGGGGGGGCCTATTCTCATGAGCAGTTCTTC
d_gene: TRBD2
v_gene: TRBV2
abundance: -
j_gene: TRBJ2-1

CDR3aa: CASSPPQGFYEQYF
CDR3nt: TGTGCCAGCTCACCACCACAGGGTTTCTACGAGCAGTACTTC
d_gene: -
v_gene: TRBV18
abundance: -
j_gene: TRBJ2-7

CDR3aa: CASSPRAGGELNTEAFF
CDR3nt: TGCGCCAGCAGCCCCCGGGCAGGGGGCGAGCTGAACACTGAAGCTTTCTTT
d_gene: TRBD1
v_gene: TRBV4-1
abundance: few
j_gene: TRBJ1-1

CDR3aa: CASSLSPIPREQYF
CDR3nt: TGTGCCAGCAGTCTATCGCCAATTCCCCGGGAGCAGTACTTC
d_gene: -
v_gene: TRBV9
abundance: -
j_gene: TRBJ2-7

CDR3aa: CASSLPQRGGRNTEAFF
CDR3nt: TGTGCCAGCAGCCTACCTCAGCGGGGTGGGAGGAACACTGAAGCTTTCTTT
d_gene: -
v_gene: TRBV7-9
abundance: -
j_gene: TRBJ1-1

CDR3aa: CASSSKDTLNQPQHF
CDR3nt: TGTGCCAGCAGTTCAAAGGACACTTTAAATCAGCCCCAGCATTTT
d_gene: -
v_gene: TRBV27
abundance: -
j_gene: TRBJ1-5

CDR3aa: CASSPGGSGDPATTDTQYF
CDR3nt: TGCGCCAGCAGCCCCGGTGGTAGCGGGGACCCCGCCACCACAGATACGCAGTATTTT
d_gene: TRBD2
v_gene: TRBV4-3
abundance: -
j_gene: TRBJ2-3